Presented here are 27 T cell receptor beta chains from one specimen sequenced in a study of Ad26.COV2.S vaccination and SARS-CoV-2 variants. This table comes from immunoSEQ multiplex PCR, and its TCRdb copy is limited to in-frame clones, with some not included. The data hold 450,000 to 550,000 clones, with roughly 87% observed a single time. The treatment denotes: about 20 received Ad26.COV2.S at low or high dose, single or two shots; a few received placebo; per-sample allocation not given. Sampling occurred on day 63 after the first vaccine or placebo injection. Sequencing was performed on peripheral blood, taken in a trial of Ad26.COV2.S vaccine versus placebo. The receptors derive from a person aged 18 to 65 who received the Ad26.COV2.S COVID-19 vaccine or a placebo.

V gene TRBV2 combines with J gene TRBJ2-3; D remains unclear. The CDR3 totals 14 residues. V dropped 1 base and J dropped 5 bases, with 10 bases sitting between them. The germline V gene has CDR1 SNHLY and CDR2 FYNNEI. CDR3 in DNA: TGTGCCAGCAGTGAAGGCCGGTTTGGAGATACGCAGTATTTT. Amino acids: CASSEGRFGDTQYF.

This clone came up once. CDR3 sequence: CASSLLAGVEQYF. The CDR3 coding sequence is TGTGCCAGCAGCTTACTAGCGGGGGTAGAGCAGTACTTC. The chain joins TRBV5-4 to TRBJ2-7; 11 bases are a match to TRBD2. The CDR3 loop spans 13 amino acids. Germline assignment: CDR1 SGHNT and CDR2 YYREEE (reference sequence). V lost 2 bases to trimming and J lost 7 bases; unmatched junction nucleotides: 2.

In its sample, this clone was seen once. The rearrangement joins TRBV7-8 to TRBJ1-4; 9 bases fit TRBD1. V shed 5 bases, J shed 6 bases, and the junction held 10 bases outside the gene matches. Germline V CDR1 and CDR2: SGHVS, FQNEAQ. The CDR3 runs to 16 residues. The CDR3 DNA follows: TGTGCCAGCAGCCGATCCCTGACAGGGGGACATGAAAAACTGTTTTTT. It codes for CASSRSLTGGHEKLFF.

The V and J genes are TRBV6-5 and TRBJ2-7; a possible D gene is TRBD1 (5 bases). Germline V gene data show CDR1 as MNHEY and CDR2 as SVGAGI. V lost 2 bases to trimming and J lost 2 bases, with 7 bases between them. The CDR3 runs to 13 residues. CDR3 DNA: TGTGCCAGCAGTTACGCGACAGCCTACGAGCAGTACGTC. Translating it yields CASSYATAYEQYV.

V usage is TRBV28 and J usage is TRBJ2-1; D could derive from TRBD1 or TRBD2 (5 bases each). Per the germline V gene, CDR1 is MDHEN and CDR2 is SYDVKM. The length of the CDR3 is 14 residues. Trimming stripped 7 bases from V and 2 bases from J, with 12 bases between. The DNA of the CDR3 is TGTGCCAGCACCCTTCGGGGCCCCTACAATGAGCAGTTCTTC. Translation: CASTLRGPYNEQFF.

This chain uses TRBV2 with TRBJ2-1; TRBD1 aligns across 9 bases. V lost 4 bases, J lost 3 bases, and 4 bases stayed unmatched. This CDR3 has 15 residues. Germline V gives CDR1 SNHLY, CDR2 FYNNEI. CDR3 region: CASSAQGAGYNEQFF. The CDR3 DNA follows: TGTGCCAGCAGTGCACAGGGGGCTGGCTACAATGAGCAGTTCTTC.

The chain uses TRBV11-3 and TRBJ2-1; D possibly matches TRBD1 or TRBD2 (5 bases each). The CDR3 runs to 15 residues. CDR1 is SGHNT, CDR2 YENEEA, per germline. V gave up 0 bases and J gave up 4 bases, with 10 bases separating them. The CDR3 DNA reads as TGTGCCAGCAGCTTAGAGGGGGACGGGTACAATGAGCAGTTCTTC. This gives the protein CASSLEGDGYNEQFF. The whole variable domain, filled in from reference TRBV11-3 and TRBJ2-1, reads EAGVVQSPRYKIIEKKQPVAFWCNPISGHNTLYWYLQNLGQGPELLIRYENEEAVDDSQLPKDRFSAERLKGVDSTLKIQPAELGDSAVYLCASSLEGDGYNEQFFGPGTRLTVL.

The CDR3 loop reads CASSLGAGTSWYNEQFF. CDR3 nucleotides: TGCGCCAGCAGCTTGGGGGCAGGGACTAGCTGGTACAATGAGCAGTTCTTC. The gene calls are TRBV5-1 and TRBJ2-1, with 9 bases aligning to TRBD2. The CDR3 covers 17 residues. Germline V gene data show CDR1 as SGHRS and CDR2 as YFSETQ. The J segment lost 4 bases and the V segment lost 0 bases, leaving 8 bases of the junction unmatched.

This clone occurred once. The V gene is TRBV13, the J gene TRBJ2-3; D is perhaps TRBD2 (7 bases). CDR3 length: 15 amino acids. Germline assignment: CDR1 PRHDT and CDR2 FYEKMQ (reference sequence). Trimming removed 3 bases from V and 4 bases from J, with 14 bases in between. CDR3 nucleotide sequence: TGTGCCAGCAGCTTGGGGGCGGGAGAACCAGATACGCAGTATTTT. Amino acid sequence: CASSLGAGEPDTQYF.

DNA of the CDR3: TGTGCCATCAGTGAGTCGATAGTCTATGGCTACACCTTC. The encoded protein is CAISESIVYGYTF. This chain links TRBV10-3 with TRBJ1-2; D is uncertain. The germline V gene has CDR1 ENHRY and CDR2 SYGVKD. V gave up 0 bases and J gave up 4 bases, with 6 bases separating them. This CDR3 region has 13 residues.

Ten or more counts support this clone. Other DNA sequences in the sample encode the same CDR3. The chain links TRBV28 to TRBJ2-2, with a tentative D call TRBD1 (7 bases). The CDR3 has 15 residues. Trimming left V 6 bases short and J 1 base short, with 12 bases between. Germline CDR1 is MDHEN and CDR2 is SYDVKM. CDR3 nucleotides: TGTGCCAGCAGCCCGGGGGACAGGAACACCGGGGAGCTGTTTTTT. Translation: CASSPGDRNTGELFF.

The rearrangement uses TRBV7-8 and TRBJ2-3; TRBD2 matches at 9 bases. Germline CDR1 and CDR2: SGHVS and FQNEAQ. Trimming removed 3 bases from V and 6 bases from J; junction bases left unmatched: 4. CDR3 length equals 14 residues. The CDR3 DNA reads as TGTGCCAGCAGCTTGCGGGAGGGCCTTGATACGCAGTATTTT. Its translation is CASSLREGLDTQYF.

CDR3 residues: CASSYSWAAELFF. DNA of the CDR3: TGTGCCAGCAGTTACTCCTGGGCAGCCGAACTGTTTTTT. The chain recombines TRBV6-2 or TRBV6-3 with TRBJ1-4; D is uncertain. This CDR3 comprises 13 residues. Germline CDR1 MNHEY, CDR2 SVGEGT. V gave up 0 bases and J gave up 12 bases, with 11 bases separating them.

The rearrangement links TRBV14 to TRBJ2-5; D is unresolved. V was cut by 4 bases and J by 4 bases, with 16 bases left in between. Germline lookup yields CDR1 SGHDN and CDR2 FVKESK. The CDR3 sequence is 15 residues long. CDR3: CASSPRTDRGETQYF. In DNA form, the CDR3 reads TGTGCCAGCAGCCCTCGGACGGACCGCGGAGAGACCCAGTACTTC.

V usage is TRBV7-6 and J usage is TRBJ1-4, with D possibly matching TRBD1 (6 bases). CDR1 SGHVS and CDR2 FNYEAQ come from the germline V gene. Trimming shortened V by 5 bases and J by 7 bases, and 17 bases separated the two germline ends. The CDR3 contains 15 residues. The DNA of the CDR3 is TGTGCCAGCAGCCTATCGCAGGGGAGAGGTGAAAAACTGTTTTTT. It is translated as CASSLSQGRGEKLFF.

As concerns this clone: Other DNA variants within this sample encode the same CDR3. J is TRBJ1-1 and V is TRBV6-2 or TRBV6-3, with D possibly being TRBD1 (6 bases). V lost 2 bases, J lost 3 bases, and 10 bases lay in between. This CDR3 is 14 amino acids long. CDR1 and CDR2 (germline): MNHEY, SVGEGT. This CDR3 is CASSYGGEDTEAFF. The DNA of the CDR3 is TGTGCCAGCAGTTACGGGGGCGAGGACACTGAAGCTTTCTTT.

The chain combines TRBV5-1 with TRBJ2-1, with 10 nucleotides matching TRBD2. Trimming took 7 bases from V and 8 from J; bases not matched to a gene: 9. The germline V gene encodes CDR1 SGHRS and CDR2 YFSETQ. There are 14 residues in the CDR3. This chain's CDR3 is CASLTVAGGHEQFF. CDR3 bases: TGCGCCAGCCTGACTGTAGCGGGAGGTCATGAGCAGTTCTTC.

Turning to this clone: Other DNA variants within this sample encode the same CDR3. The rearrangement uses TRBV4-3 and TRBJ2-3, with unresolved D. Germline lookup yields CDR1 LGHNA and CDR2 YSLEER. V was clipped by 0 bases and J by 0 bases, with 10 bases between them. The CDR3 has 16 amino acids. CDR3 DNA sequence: TGCGCCAGCAGCCAAGATCTCGGGCTAAGCACAGATACGCAGTATTTT. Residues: CASSQDLGLSTDTQYF.

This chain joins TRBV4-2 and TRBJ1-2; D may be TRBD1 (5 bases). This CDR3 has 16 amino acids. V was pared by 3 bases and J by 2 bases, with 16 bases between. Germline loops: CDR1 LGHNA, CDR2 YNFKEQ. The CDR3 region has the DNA TGTGCCAGCAGCCATGCCGGGACGGACTTAAACTATGGCTACACCTTC. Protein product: CASSHAGTDLNYGYTF.

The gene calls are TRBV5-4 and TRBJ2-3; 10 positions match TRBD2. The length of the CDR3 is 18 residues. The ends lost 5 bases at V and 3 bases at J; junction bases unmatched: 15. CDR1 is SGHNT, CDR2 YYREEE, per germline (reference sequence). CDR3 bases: TGTGCCAGCAGTCGCCCCGGGAGCGGGGGGGCTGTTACAGATACGCAGTATTTT. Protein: CASSRPGSGGAVTDTQYF. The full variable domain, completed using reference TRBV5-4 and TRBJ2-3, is ETGVTQSPTHLIKTRGQQVTLRCSSQSGHNTVSWYQQALGQGPQFIFQYYREEENGRGNFPPRFSGLQFPNYSSELNVNALELDDSALYLCASSRPGSGGAVTDTQYFGPGTRLTVL.

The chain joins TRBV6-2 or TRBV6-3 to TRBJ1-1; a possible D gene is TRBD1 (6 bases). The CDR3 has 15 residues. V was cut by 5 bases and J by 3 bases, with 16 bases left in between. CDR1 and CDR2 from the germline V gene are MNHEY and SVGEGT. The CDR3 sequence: CASSHLRGWDTEAFF. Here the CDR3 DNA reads TGTGCCAGCAGTCACCTCAGGGGTTGGGACACTGAAGCTTTCTTT.

CDR3 coding DNA: TGTGCCTGGAGTGTAGGGGGTCCAGATACGCAGTATTTT. Amino acids: CAWSVGGPDTQYF. V usage is TRBV30 and J usage is TRBJ2-3, with D maybe TRBD1 (6 bases). V lost 0 bases and J lost 4, with 8 bases in between. From germline, CDR1 is GTSNPN and CDR2 SVGIG (reference sequence). The CDR3 is made up of 13 amino acids.

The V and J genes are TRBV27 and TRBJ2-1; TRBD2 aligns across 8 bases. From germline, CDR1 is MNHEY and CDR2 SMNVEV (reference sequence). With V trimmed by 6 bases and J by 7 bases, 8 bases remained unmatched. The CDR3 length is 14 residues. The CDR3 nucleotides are TGTGCCAGCAGGAGGGTTAGCGGGGTAAATGAGCAGTTCTTC. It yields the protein CASRRVSGVNEQFF.

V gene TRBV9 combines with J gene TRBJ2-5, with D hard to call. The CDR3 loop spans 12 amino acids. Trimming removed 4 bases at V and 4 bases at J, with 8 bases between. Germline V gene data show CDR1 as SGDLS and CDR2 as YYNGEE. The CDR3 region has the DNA TGTGCCAGCAGCAAAGGAGTAGAGACCCAGTACTTC. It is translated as CASSKGVETQYF.

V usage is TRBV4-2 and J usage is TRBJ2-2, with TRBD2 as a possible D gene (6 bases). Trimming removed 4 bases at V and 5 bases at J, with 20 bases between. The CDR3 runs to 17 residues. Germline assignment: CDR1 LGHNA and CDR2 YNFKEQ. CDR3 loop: CASSPPLTSPITGELFF. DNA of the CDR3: TGTGCCAGCAGCCCTCCCTTGACTAGTCCGATTACCGGGGAGCTGTTTTTT.

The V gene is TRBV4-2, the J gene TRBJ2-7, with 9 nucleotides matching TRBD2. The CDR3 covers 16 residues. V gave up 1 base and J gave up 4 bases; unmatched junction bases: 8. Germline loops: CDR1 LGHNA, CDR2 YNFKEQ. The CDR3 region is CASSQAVAGAEYEQYF. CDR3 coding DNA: TGTGCCAGCAGCCAAGCGGTAGCGGGGGCGGAATACGAGCAGTACTTC.

CDR3 in amino acids: CASSFGTGWRGDQPQHF. CDR3 in DNA: TGTGCCAGTAGTTTTGGGACAGGGTGGAGGGGTGATCAGCCCCAGCATTTT. The V gene is TRBV19, the J gene TRBJ1-5, with 9 nucleotides matching TRBD1. V was pared by 5 bases and J by 5 bases, with 13 bases of the junction left unmatched. CDR3 size: 17 residues. The germline V gene has CDR1 LNHDA and CDR2 SQIVND (reference sequence).